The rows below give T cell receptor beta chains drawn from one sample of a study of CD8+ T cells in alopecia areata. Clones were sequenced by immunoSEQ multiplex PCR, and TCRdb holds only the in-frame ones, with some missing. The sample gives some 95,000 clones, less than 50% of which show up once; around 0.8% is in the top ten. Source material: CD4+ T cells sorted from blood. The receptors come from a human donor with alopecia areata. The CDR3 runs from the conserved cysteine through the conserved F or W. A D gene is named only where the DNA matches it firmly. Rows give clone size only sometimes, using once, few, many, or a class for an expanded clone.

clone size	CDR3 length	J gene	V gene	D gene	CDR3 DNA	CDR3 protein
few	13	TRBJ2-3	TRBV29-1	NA	TGCAGCGTTGAGGTGACAGTCAGAGATACGCAGTATTTT	CSVEVTVRDTQYF
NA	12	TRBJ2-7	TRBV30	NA	TGTGCCTGGACGGGGGTAACCTACGAGCAGTACTTC	CAWTGVTYEQYF
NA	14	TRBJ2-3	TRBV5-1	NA	TGCGCCAGCAGCTTGGCAAGCGGCACAGATACGCAGTATTTT	CASSLASGTDTQYF
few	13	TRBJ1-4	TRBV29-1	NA	TGCAGCGTCGGGACGGTCCTTAATGAAAAACTGTTTTTT	CSVGTVLNEKLFF
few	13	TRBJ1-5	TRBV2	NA	TGTGCCAGCTCCGCCGAGGGCGATCAGCCCCAGCATTTT	CASSAEGDQPQHF
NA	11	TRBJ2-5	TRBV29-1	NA	TGCAGCGTCCAGAATGCTGGGACCCAGTACTTC	CSVQNAGTQYF
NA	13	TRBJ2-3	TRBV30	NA	TGTGCCTGGACCCTGGTCGATAGAGATACGCAGTATTTT	CAWTLVDRDTQYF
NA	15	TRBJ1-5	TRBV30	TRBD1	TGTGCCTGGAGTCCGACAGGGGCGCCGAGGCAGCCCCAGCATTTT	CAWSPTGAPRQPQHF
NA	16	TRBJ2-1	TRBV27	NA	TGTGCCAGCAGTTGGGGAGGTTGGGGGCGGAACAATGAGCAGTTCTTC	CASSWGGWGRNNEQFF
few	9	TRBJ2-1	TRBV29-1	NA	TGCAGCGTTGAAGAGGATTCGTTCTTC	CSVEEDSFF
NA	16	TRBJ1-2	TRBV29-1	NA	TGCAGCGTTGACCTTAGGGAGCAGAGATGGGCCTATGGCTACACCTTC	CSVDLREQRWAYGYTF
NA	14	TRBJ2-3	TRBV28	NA	TGTGCCAGCAGTTTAGGGGGACTCACAGATACGCAGTATTTT	CASSLGGLTDTQYF
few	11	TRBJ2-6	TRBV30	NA	TGTGCCTGGAGTGTGGGCGGCGTCCTGACTTTC	CAWSVGGVLTF
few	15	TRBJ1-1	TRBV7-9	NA	TGTGCCAGCAGCTTAGACTTGGGCGGGGGCACTGAAGCTTTCTTT	CASSLDLGGGTEAFF
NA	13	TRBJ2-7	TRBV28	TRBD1	TGTGCCACGGGACAGGGGGACTCCTACGAGCAGTACTTC	CATGQGDSYEQYF
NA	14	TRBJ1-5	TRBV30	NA	TGTGCCTGGAGTGTAGGGGTGGGCAATCAGCCCCAGCATTTT	CAWSVGVGNQPQHF
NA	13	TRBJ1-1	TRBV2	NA	TGTGCCAGCAGGAGGAACAACTACAGAGAAGCTTTCTTT	CASRRNNYREAFF
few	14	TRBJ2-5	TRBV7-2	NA	TGTGCCAGCAGCTCTGGACAGCCTCAAGAGACCCAGTACTTC	CASSSGQPQETQYF
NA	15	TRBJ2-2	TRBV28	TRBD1	TGTGCCAGCGGGAACCGACAGGGGCGCACCGGGGAGCTGTTTTTT	CASGNRQGRTGELFF
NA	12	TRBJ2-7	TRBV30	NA	TGTGCCTGGACAGGTTCTTCCTACGAGCAGTACTTC	CAWTGSSYEQYF
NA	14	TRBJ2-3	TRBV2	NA	TGTGCCAGCAGCCCAGGCCGAAGCACAGATACGCAGTATTTT	CASSPGRSTDTQYF
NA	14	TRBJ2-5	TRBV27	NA	TGTGCCAGCAGTTCGTCTCAGCTCCAAGAGACCCAGTACTTC	CASSSSQLQETQYF
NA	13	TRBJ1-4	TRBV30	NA	TGTGCCTGGAATCGGGGAATGGCTGAAAAACTGTTTTTT	CAWNRGMAEKLFF
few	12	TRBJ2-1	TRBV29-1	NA	TGCAGCCTCGAGCGGTCTGAAGGTGAGCAGTTCTTC	CSLERSEGEQFF
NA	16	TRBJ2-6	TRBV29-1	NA	TGCAGCGTTGAAGATCAAGACGCCTCTGGGGCCAACGTCCTGACTTTC	CSVEDQDASGANVLTF